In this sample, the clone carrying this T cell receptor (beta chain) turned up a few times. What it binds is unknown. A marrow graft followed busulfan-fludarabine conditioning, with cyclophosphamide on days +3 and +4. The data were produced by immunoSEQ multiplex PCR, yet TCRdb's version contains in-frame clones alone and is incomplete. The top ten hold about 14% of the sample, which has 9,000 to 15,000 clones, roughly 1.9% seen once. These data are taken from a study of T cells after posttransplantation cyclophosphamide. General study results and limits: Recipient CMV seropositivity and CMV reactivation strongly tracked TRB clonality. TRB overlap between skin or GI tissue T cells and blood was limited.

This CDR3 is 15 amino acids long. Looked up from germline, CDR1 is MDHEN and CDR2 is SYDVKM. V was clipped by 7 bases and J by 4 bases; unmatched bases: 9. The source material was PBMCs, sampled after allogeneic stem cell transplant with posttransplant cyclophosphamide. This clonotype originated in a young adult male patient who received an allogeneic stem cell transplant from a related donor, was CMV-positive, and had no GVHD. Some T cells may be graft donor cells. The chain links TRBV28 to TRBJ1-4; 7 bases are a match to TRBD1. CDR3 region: CASIGPGQFNEKLFF. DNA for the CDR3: TGTGCCAGCATAGGGCCGGGACAGTTTAATGAAAAACTGTTTTTT.